The present TCR beta chain was sequenced within a study of post-analysis software for immune sequencing data. Built from TCR beta cDNA, the libraries had unique molecular identifiers in them. It was from approximately 0.91 to 9.4 million T cells that around 500,000 cDNA molecules came. MiXCR was run by TCRdb on the PCR reads, yielding one entry per CDR3 protein. The table has 380,000 or so distinct CDR3 sequences, roughly 35% seen once. The study, taken as a whole, reports: TRBV5-6, TRBV5-1 and TRBV20-1 were among about 5 TRBV segments more frequent in patients than controls.

Note on this clonotype: Its antigen is unknown.

The V gene's germline CDR1 is SGHRS and CDR2 YFSETQ. CDR3 size: 14 residues. V was trimmed by 4 bases and J by 2 bases, leaving 11 bases between them. The sample comprised blood. This sequence was found in a girl between 5 and 17 years old with multiple sclerosis. V and J are TRBV5-1 and TRBJ2-3; D is uncertain. The CDR3 nucleotides are TGCGCCAGCAGCCCTGTTAGTTCCACAGATACGCAGTATTTT. The encoded protein is CASSPVSSTDTQYF.